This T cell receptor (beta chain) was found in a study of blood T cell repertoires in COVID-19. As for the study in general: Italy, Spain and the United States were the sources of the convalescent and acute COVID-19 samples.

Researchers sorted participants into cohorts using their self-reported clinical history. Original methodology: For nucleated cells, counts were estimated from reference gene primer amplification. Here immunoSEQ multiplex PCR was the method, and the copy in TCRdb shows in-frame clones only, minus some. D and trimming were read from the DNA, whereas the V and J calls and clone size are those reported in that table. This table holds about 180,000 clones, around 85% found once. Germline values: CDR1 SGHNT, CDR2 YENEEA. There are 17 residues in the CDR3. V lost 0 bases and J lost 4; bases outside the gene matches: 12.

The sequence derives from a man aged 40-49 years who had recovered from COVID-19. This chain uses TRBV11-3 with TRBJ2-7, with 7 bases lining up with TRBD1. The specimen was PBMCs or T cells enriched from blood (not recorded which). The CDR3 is CASSLDSFGDRTYEQYF. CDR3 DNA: TGTGCCAGCAGCTTAGATTCATTCGGGGACAGAACTTACGAGCAGTACTTC.